This TCR beta chain was recorded in a study of blood T cell repertoires in COVID-19. Whole-study context: Some COVID-19 samples were acute and others convalescent; all came from the United States, Italy and Spain. Sources were T cells, B-cell-depleted T cells, or PBMCs; the material itself was cDNA or gDNA.

Unmatched junction bases numbered 5, after V lost 4 bases and J lost 2 bases. The CDR3 is 14 residues long. CDR1 and CDR2 (germline): SGHDN, FVKESK. In the authors' workflow: Estimated nucleated cell counts came from reference gene primer amplification. Generated by immunoSEQ multiplex PCR, the TCRdb table keeps only in-frame clones and is missing some. V and J calls and clone size come straight from that table; D and trimming were deduced from the DNA. The table shows about 270,000 clones, with approximately 89% occurring only once. This TCR was recovered from a man in his forties or fifties with active or convalescent COVID-19. What was sequenced was peripheral blood. The V gene is TRBV14, the J gene TRBJ2-7; 7 nucleotides line up with TRBD2. The CDR3 loop reads CASSLERGAYEQYF. The DNA for the CDR3 is TGTGCCAGCAGCCTAGAGCGGGGTGCCTACGAGCAGTACTTC. The full variable domain, in which reference TRBV14 and TRBJ2-7 provide the parts outside the CDR3, is EAGVTQFPSHSVIEKGQTVTLRCDPISGHDNLYWYRRVMGKEIKFLLHFVKESKQDESGMPNNRFLAERTGGTYSTLKVQPAELEDSGVYFCASSLERGAYEQYFGPGTRLTVT.